The 26 T cell receptor beta chains listed next were all sequenced from one sample in a study of metastatic and nonmetastatic thyroid tumors. TCRdb reprocessed the PCR reads using MiXCR. The data contain tens of thousands of clones, around 28% of them singletons. There were no patients who had received any treatment before thyroid surgery. What was sequenced was tumor tissue. The receptor set was obtained from a female donor with papillary thyroid cancer or a benign thyroid nodule (not recorded which). Some clones in this sample may be carry-over from other donors' samples.

The V call is TRBV6-1, the J call TRBJ2-2; D gene ambiguous. The CDR3 has 17 residues. Germline V gene sequence: CDR1 MNHNS, CDR2 SASEGT. Trimming stripped 7 bases from V and 2 bases from J, with 20 bases between. The CDR3 coding sequence is TGTGCCAGCATCCGCGCTGGCCTCTACGCTAACACCGGGGAGCTGTTTTTT. The encoded protein is CASIRAGLYANTGELFF.

This clone was seen a few times. A read error may produce the germline difference seen at one junction end. The chain combines TRBV6-1 with TRBJ2-1; D gene unclear. Germline CDR1 reads MNHNS; CDR2 reads SASEGT. This CDR3 has 11 amino acids. Written as DNA, the CDR3 is TGTGCCAGCAGCACTGGGAATGATCAGTTCTTC. Translating it yields CASSTGNDQFF.

Of note for this clone: Because the CDR3 is missing its conserved closing phenylalanine or tryptophan, this is likely a read error. The DNA is omitted, as the CDR3 cannot be located on it reliably, and the CDR3 follows TCRdb's listing. The chain employs TRBV20-1 and TRBJ2-7; the table's D call, TRBD2, was not checked against the DNA. Germline CDR1 is DFQATT and CDR2 is SNEGSKA (reference sequence). The CDR3 region is 14 residues in length, termini included. This CDR3 is CSARASGETYEHYL.

This clone is categorized as medium-sized. The rearrangement uses TRBV5-1 and TRBJ1-1, with a tentative D call TRBD1 (6 bases). The CDR3 consists of 14 residues. CDR1 is SGHRS and CDR2 is YFSETQ in the germline V gene. Trimming shortened V by 3 bases and J by 2 bases, and 11 bases separated the two germline ends. This CDR3 is CASSSGTTNTEAFF. As DNA, the CDR3 is TGCGCCAGCAGCTCGGGGACAACCAACACTGAAGCTTTCTTT.

This clone turned up a few times. A much larger clone sits a single nucleotide away, making a read error possible. Other DNA sequences from this sample encode an identical CDR3 as well. This CDR3 is CATSGGPASNQPQHF. The CDR3 DNA reads TGTGCCACTTCGGGGGGCCCAGCGAGTAATCAGCCCCAGCATTTT. The V call is TRBV15, the J call TRBJ1-5, with D perhaps matching TRBD1 (6 bases). Germline loops: CDR1 LNHNV, CDR2 YYDKDF (reference sequence). The V end lost 9 bases, the J end lost 4 bases, and 19 bases lay between the germline ends. This CDR3 has 15 residues.

Only a few counts were recorded for this clone. The junction and the germline gene differ at one end; a read error may be behind it. This sequence joins TRBV11-1 and TRBJ2-1; possible D gene TRBD2, 5 bases. The CDR3 runs to 15 residues. CDR1 and CDR2 from the germline V gene are SGHAT and FQDESV (reference sequence). CDR3 region: CASSLEGTPIDEQFF. For the CDR3, the DNA is TGTGCTAGCAGCTTAGAGGGCACACCGATCGATGAGCAGTTCTTC.

This clone has only a few counts. CDR3 DNA: TGTGCCACCAGCAGAGATCTGCTAGCGGAACGGGGTAGTACGCAGTATTTT. It codes for CATSRDLLAERGSTQYF. V usage is TRBV15 and J usage is TRBJ2-3; TRBD2 agrees at 7 bases. V gave up 0 bases and J gave up 8 bases; unmatched junction bases: 14. This CDR3 has 17 amino acids. Germline-derived CDR1 and CDR2 are LNHNV and YYDKDF (reference sequence).

As to this clone: One end of the junction is discordant with germline, which a read error may explain. The chain has TRBV5-4 and TRBJ2-5; 11 nucleotides agree with TRBD2. Germline assignment: CDR1 SGHNT and CDR2 YYREEE (reference sequence). The CDR3 has 16 amino acids. The CDR3 loop is CASSLVVAGGEETEYF. Here the CDR3 DNA reads TGTGCCAGCAGCTTGGTCGTAGCGGGGGGGGAAGAGACCGAGTACTTC.

Sample share makes this clone medium-sized. V and J are TRBV7-2 and TRBJ2-2; 11 bases match TRBD2. Trimming took 6 bases from V and 4 from J; bases not matched to a gene: 10. The germline V gene encodes CDR1 SGHTA and CDR2 FQGNSA. The CDR3 consists of 17 residues. The DNA for the CDR3 is TGTGCCAGCAGAACAATAGCGGGGGGGCGGAGCACCGGGGAGCTGTTTTTT. Amino acids: CASRTIAGGRSTGELFF.

At least ten counts were recorded for this clone. The CDR3 nucleotides read TGTGCCAGCAGTCCAAACATTCGACAGGGATGGTACGAGACCCAGTACTTC. This gives the protein CASSPNIRQGWYETQYF. The genes are TRBV12-3 or TRBV12-4 and TRBJ2-5, with 7 bases matching TRBD1. V was clipped by 5 bases and J by 5 bases; unmatched bases: 17. This CDR3 comprises 17 residues.

The chain joins TRBV7-2 to TRBJ2-7; 7 nucleotides match TRBD1. Germline CDR1 is SGHTA and CDR2 is FQGNSA. The CDR3 has 14 amino acids. The junction had 5 bases not matched to a gene; V was cut back by 4 bases and J by 2 bases. The CDR3 region is CASSSWDSPYEQYF. In DNA form, the CDR3 reads TGTGCCAGCAGCTCGTGGGACAGCCCCTACGAGCAGTACTTC. Variable domain in full (rest from reference TRBV7-2 and TRBJ2-7): GAGVSQSPSNKVTEKGKDVELRCDPISGHTALYWYRQSLGQGLEFLIYFQGNSAPDKSGLPSDRFSAERTGGSVSTLTIQRTQQEDSAVYLCASSSWDSPYEQYFGPGTRLTVT.

By frequency in the sample, this clone is medium-sized (0.01 to 0.1%). The chain carries TRBV7-3 and TRBJ1-2, with D unclear. Between the trimmed V and J ends, which lost 0 bases and 8 bases, there was a span of 16 bases. CDR1 and CDR2 from the germline V gene are SGHTA and FQGTGA. CDR3 size: 15 residues. The CDR3 nucleotides are TGTGCCAGCAGCTTAACTTCTGAGGCGGGCGGGGGCTACACCTTC. Protein product: CASSLTSEAGGGYTF. The entire variable domain, with the rest obtained from reference TRBV7-3 and TRBJ1-2, is as follows: GAGVSQTPSNKVTEKGKYVELRCDPISGHTALYWYRQSLGQGPEFLIYFQGTGAADDSGLPNDRFFAVRPEGSVSTLKIQRTERGDSAVYLCASSLTSEAGGGYTFGSGTRLTVV.

The V gene is TRBV14, the J gene TRBJ2-1; TRBD2 agrees at 7 bases. The J segment lost 9 bases and the V segment lost 3 bases, leaving 14 bases of the junction unmatched. Germline CDR1 reads SGHDN; CDR2 reads FVKESK. The CDR3 is made up of 16 amino acids. The DNA for the CDR3 is TGTGCCAGCAGCCAGATCACTAGCGCGGCCTTCCGTGAGCAGTTCTTC. Translation gives CASSQITSAAFREQFF.

Here the CDR3 DNA reads TGTGCCAGCAGGTTAGCGGGAGGCTACGACGAGCAGTACTTC. As protein: CASRLAGGYDEQYF. The chain employs TRBV27 and TRBJ2-7; TRBD2 agrees at 10 bases. Trimming cost V 6 bases and J 5 bases; bases outside gene matches: 7. Germline loops: CDR1 MNHEY, CDR2 SMNVEV (reference sequence). CDR3 size: 14 residues.

This clone has ten or more counts. The sample holds other DNA sequences that translate to the same CDR3. In DNA, the CDR3 is TGCAGTGCTAGAGTAGGTCCGGGGGGGCCGGCCGGGGAGCTGTTTTTT. Amino acids: CSARVGPGGPAGELFF. The chain links TRBV20-1 to TRBJ2-2; 8 nucleotides align to TRBD2. The CDR3 sequence is 16 residues long. Germline V gene sequence: CDR1 DFQATT, CDR2 SNEGSKA (reference sequence). After removal of 1 base from V and 6 bases from J, the junction contained 10 bases not matched to a gene.

The gene calls are TRBV3-1 and TRBJ1-2, with D hard to call. The CDR3 is 18 residues long. Germline CDR1 is LGHDT and CDR2 is YNNKEL (reference sequence). Trimming pared 7 bases from V and 2 bases from J, leaving 26 bases between. The CDR3 sequence is CASIPGVRWQYENYGYTF. The CDR3 DNA sequence: TGTGCCAGCATCCCCGGTGTGCGGTGGCAGTATGAAAACTATGGCTACACCTTC.

This clone has more than one count but fewer than ten. Being one base from a much bigger clone, this may be a read error. Other DNA sequences of this sample code for an identical CDR3. J is TRBJ2-5 and V is TRBV10-3, with a possible D match to TRBD1 (5 bases). The V gene lost 5 bases and the J gene lost 6 bases, with 22 bases spanning the gap. The CDR3 consists of 16 residues. Germline assignment: CDR1 ENHRY and CDR2 SYGVKD. CDR3 protein: CAISTVRPDSIQTQYF. The CDR3 DNA follows: TGTGCCATCAGTACGGTCCGACCAGACAGTATACAGACCCAGTACTTC.

By sample fraction, this clone is medium-sized (0.01 to 0.1%). The chain links TRBV6-1 to TRBJ2-1; 14 positions agree with TRBD2. This CDR3 region has 16 residues. CDR1 MNHNS and CDR2 SASEGT come from the germline V gene. V trimming: 6 bases; J trimming: 4 bases; junction bases outside the gene matches: 5. The CDR3 nucleotides are TGTGCCAGCAGAAAACGACTAGCGGGGGGGTACAATGAGCAGTTCTTC. It translates to CASRKRLAGGYNEQFF.

This clone came up many times. The V call is TRBV4-2, the J call TRBJ1-6; the D gene is possibly TRBD1 (5 bases). Germline lookup yields CDR1 LGHNA and CDR2 YNFKEQ. The CDR3 has 15 residues. Trimming stripped 1 base from V and 8 bases from J, with 12 bases between. CDR3 in amino acids: CASSQVAGEDSPLHF. The CDR3 DNA is TGTGCCAGCAGCCAAGTAGCGGGGGAGGATTCACCCCTCCACTTT.

In its sample, this clone was seen many times. V and J are TRBV7-6 and TRBJ2-6, with D uncertain. V gave up 5 bases and J gave up 2 bases, with 13 bases separating them. The CDR3 loop spans 16 amino acids. In germline, CDR1 is SGHVS, CDR2 FNYEAQ. Here the CDR3 DNA reads TGTGCCAGCAGCCTTGGTGCTTCAACTGGGGCCAACGTCCTGACTTTC. Residues: CASSLGASTGANVLTF.

This clone came up many times. V is TRBV20-1 and J is TRBJ2-1; TRBD2 matches at 8 bases. This CDR3 is 15 amino acids long. Germline CDR1 and CDR2: DFQATT and SNEGSKA (reference sequence). The junction had 5 bases not matched to a gene; V was cut back by 4 bases and J by 0 bases. Here the CDR3 reads CSAIIAGSSYNEQFF. The CDR3 region has the DNA TGCAGTGCTATAATAGCGGGGAGCTCCTACAATGAGCAGTTCTTC.

This clone is medium-sized within its sample. The CDR3 loop reads CASSQGGGISYEQYF. CDR3 nucleotides: TGTGCCAGCTCCCAGGGGGGGGGTATATCCTACGAGCAGTACTTC. The rearrangement links TRBV12-3 or TRBV12-4 to TRBJ2-7; tentatively, D is TRBD1 or TRBD2 (7 bases each). The CDR3 has 15 residues. The V end was cut by 8 bases, the J end by 1 base, with 18 bases between.

About this clone itself: At one of its ends the junction is not consistent with the germline gene, which may arise from a read error. CDR3: CASSLFDRVSEQYF. CDR3 DNA: TGCGCTAGCAGCTTATTTGACAGGGTAAGCGAGCAGTACTTC. This sequence joins TRBV5-1 and TRBJ2-7; TRBD1 matches 7 bases. This CDR3 region has 14 residues. Germline V gene sequence: CDR1 SGHRS, CDR2 YFSETQ.

V usage is TRBV15 and J usage is TRBJ1-2; 8 nucleotides agree with TRBD1. Germline CDR1 LNHNV, CDR2 YYDKDF (reference sequence). CDR3 size: 13 residues. V dropped 4 bases and J dropped 10; count of bases not matched to a gene: 8. The CDR3 DNA reads as TGTGCCACCAGCATAGGGGCACAGGGGGTCTACACCTTC. It codes for CATSIGAQGVYTF.

In this sample, this clone turned up many times. The chain couples TRBV19 to TRBJ2-7; D may match TRBD1 or TRBD2 (6 bases each). The CDR3 has 15 amino acids. CDR1 is LNHDA, CDR2 SQIVND, per germline (reference sequence). Trimming left V 1 base short and J 6 bases short, with 16 bases between. This CDR3 reads CASSIGPGAGGEQYF. The CDR3 DNA reads TGTGCCAGTAGTATAGGGCCGGGGGCCGGAGGCGAGCAGTACTTC.

This clone showed up just a few times. A junction end diverges from the germline sequence, so it may reflect a read error. The chain has TRBV6-2 or TRBV6-3 and TRBJ2-7; D uncertain. Germline values: CDR1 MNHEY, CDR2 SVGEGT. The CDR3 is 15 residues long. The CDR3 nucleotides are TGTGCCAGCAGCAGCGAGGACCGAGGATCCTACGAGCAGTACTTT. It encodes CASSSEDRGSYEQYF.